This T cell receptor (beta chain) was retrieved from a study of identical twins (TCRdb year 2016). Study-wide context: To test whether fetal clonotypes persist, this study deep-sequenced TCR alpha and beta repertoires from monozygotic twins, from unrelated adults of various ages, and from cord blood. To rule out contamination, replicate twin experiments were performed at different times with different library preparation protocols. The paper's findings and limits, for the study overall: Invariant T cells such as MAIT and iNKT could partly confound zero-insertion analyses, although diverse VJ usage argued against such confounding for most clonotypes. Compared with coincidental sharing between unrelated individuals, out-of-frame TCR alpha sequences shared between twins showed an excess of sequences with low generation probability. The excess sharing between twins in beta out-of-frame sequences was weaker because fewer shared sequences reduced the signal-to-noise ratio. Abundant cord blood beta clonotypes had fewer insertions, young adult naive repertoires showed a similar but weaker trend, and memory repertoires showed no such trend. Because the same donors could not be followed over many years, conclusions were based on cross-sectional statistical analysis. Out-of-frame TCR alpha sharing in monozygotic twins was systematically underestimated by recombination models, whereas sharing between unrelated individuals was in agreement with the recombination models.

Preparation of the library involved 5' RACE. The reads were generated on an Illumina HiSeq 2000. Template switching added a universal primer binding site, and the final cDNA carried a unique molecular identifier that allowed TCR cDNA molecules to be counted accurately. First-strand cDNA for TCR alpha and beta chains was synthesized from specific primers in the conserved constant-segment region. To control for contamination, each cDNA library was double barcoded with a SMART-Mk sample barcode plus Illumina barcodes. Two successive PCR steps introduced TruSeq adapter sequences along with Illumina sample barcodes. Sequencing of the TCR alpha and beta cDNA libraries was done on the Illumina HiSeq platform using custom primers. The paper's processing steps were these. MiGEC processed the raw reads to extract unique molecular identifiers, while MiXCR was used to determine the CDR3 positions. Recombination models were inferred per individual with the repgenHMM and IGoR tools using an EM algorithm. Shared clonotype analysis was performed with the tcR package in R, normalizing sharing by the product of cloneset sizes. To study raw recombination without the effects of thymic and clonal selection, out-of-frame nonproductive sequences were analyzed. TCRdb applied fastp at Q25 and MiXCR to the public reads, then kept only in-frame beta chains. Every distinct CDR3 protein forms one entry, paired with its most common genes and DNA. In this record, the V and J calls reflect TCRdb's handling and not the investigators' own analysis. This sample holds about 530,000 distinct CDR3 sequences; 13% to 15% were observed only once. The ten largest make up roughly 0.43% of the sample.

The trim is 2 bases for V and 1 base for J, with a gap of 6 bases between the germline ends. Reading the germline V gene gives CDR1 MNHEY and CDR2 SVGAGI. The CDR3 covers 15 residues, taking in both the cysteine and the phenylalanine. Left in the record is the CDR3 DNA by itself, 45 bases read in frame from the first base. Concerning this clonotype: The specificity of this receptor is unknown. No quality values exist for individual bases; no much larger clone is one base distant.

Only healthy Caucasian donors were included. Three pairs of female monozygotic twins, all aged about 18 to 29 years, were included in the twin cohort. CD4+ and CD8+ T cell populations were isolated with positive isolation kits from Invitrogen. These records were also assigned to another study, of yellow fever vaccine responses in identical twins. As noted in the second study: According to the authors, the vaccine-induced T cell response in identical twins seemed to be partly convergent and partly specific to each individual. In identical twins, the study followed T cell clones that responded to the vaccine with precision.

The sample consisted of CD4+ T cells sorted from blood. This clonotype was sampled from a woman aged 18-29 years in good health. The chain links TRBV6-5 with TRBJ2-6; TRBD2 could be the D gene, as 6 bases match. The sequence in DNA is TGTGCCAGCAGTTACGGGAGGTCTGGGGCCAACGTCCTGACTTTC. This codes for CASSYGRSGANVLTF.